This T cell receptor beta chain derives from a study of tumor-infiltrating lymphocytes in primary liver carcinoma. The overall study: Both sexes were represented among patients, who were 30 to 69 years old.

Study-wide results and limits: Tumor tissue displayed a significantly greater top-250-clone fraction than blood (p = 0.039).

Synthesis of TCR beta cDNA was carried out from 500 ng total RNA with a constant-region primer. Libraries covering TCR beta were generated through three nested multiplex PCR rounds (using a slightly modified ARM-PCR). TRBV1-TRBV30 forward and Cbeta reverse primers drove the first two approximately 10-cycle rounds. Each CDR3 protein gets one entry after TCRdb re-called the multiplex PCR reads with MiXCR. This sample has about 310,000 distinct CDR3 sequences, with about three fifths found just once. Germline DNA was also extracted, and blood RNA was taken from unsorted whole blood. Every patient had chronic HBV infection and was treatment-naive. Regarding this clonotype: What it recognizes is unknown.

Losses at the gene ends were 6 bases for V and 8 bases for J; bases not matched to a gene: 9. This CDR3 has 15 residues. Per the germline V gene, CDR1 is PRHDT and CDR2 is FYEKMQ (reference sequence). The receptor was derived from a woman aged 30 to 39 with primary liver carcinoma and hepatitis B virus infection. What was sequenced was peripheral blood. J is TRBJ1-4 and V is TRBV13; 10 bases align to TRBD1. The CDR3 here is CASSSTGQGEEKLFF. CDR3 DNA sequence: TGTGCCAGCAGTTCTACCGGACAGGGGGAGGAAAAACTGTTTTTT.